These 9 T cell receptor beta chains came from one sample sequenced in a study of OX40 agonist ivuxolimab in advanced cancers. The method was immunoSEQ multiplex PCR; TCRdb's version includes in-frame clones alone and lacks a portion of them. The table shows about 76,000 clones, with approximately 86% occurring only once. Sequences were derived from CD4+ or CD8+ T cells sorted from blood, sampled in a trial of the OX40 agonist ivuxolimab. These receptors were taken from an adult with an advanced solid tumor such as melanoma, head and neck, liver or kidney cancer.

The chain links TRBV4-3 to TRBJ2-6; D gene uncertain. CDR3 length: 17 residues. V lost 0 bases and J 2 bases, leaving 11 bases between the germline ends. Germline lookup yields CDR1 LGHNA and CDR2 YSLEER. The CDR3 DNA follows: TGCGCCAGCAGCCAAGAAGTTGTGGAACCTGGGGCCAACGTCCTGACTTTC. Encoded protein: CASSQEVVEPGANVLTF.

This sequence joins TRBV5-1 and TRBJ2-5; D is possibly TRBD2 (7 bases). V lost 0 bases and J lost 0, with 9 bases in between. This CDR3 comprises 15 residues. CDR1 and CDR2 from the germline V gene are SGHRS and YFSETQ. CDR3 DNA: TGCGCCAGCAGCTTGGAGGGGGGGTACCAAGAGACCCAGTACTTC. Its translation is CASSLEGGYQETQYF.

The rearrangement links TRBV7-2 to TRBJ2-7; the D gene is possibly TRBD2 (6 bases). The length of the CDR3 is 14 residues. V gave up 2 bases and J gave up 3 bases, with 11 bases separating them. The V gene's germline CDR1 is SGHTA and CDR2 FQGNSA. The CDR3 region is CASSLLALGYEQYV. For the CDR3, the DNA is TGTGCCAGCAGCTTACTAGCGCTGGGCTACGAGCAGTACGTC.

The V gene is TRBV15, the J gene TRBJ2-3; the D call may be TRBD1 or TRBD2 (5 bases each). The V gene's germline CDR1 is LNHNV and CDR2 YYDKDF (reference sequence). The CDR3 has 15 residues. Between the trimmed V and J ends, which lost 5 bases and 0 bases, there was a span of 12 bases. This chain's CDR3 is CATSEGRPSTDTQYF. The CDR3 nucleotides are TGTGCCACCAGCGAGGGACGCCCCAGCACAGATACGCAGTATTTT. Variable domain in full (rest from reference TRBV15 and TRBJ2-3): DAMVIQNPRYQVTQFGKPVTLSCSQTLNHNVMYWYQQKSSQAPKLLFHYYDKDFNNEADTPDNFQSRRPNTSFCFLDIRSPGLGDTAMYLCATSEGRPSTDTQYFGPGTRLTVL.

This clone has only a few counts. This chain uses TRBV6-5 with TRBJ1-6, with D tentatively TRBD1 (5 bases). Trimming cost V 2 bases and J 10 bases, with 15 bases left between them. Germline lookup yields CDR1 MNHEY and CDR2 SVGAGI. CDR3 size: 15 residues. CDR3 in amino acids: CASSYGGGNGSPLHF. In DNA form, the CDR3 reads TGTGCCAGCAGTTACGGCGGGGGGAATGGATCACCCCTCCACTTT.

This sequence joins TRBV4-2 and TRBJ2-1, with 10 bases identical to TRBD1. V lost 3 bases, J lost 6 bases, and 2 bases stayed unmatched. The CDR3 is made up of 14 amino acids. The germline V gene has CDR1 LGHNA and CDR2 YNFKEQ. The CDR3 spells CASSQDRGGNEQFF. The DNA for the CDR3 is TGTGCCAGCAGCCAGGACAGGGGGGGCAATGAGCAGTTCTTC.

V and J are TRBV7-2 and TRBJ2-7; no firm D call. V was pared by 1 base and J by 1 base, with 5 bases between. The CDR3 contains 13 residues. Germline-derived CDR1 and CDR2 are SGHTA and FQGNSA. The CDR3 DNA reads TGTGCCAGCAGCTTAGACCAGTCCTACGAGCAGTACTTC. It codes for CASSLDQSYEQYF.

The rearrangement joins TRBV5-6 to TRBJ1-2; D is perhaps TRBD1 (5 bases). Trimming pared 2 bases from V and 2 bases from J, leaving 10 bases between. The CDR3 sequence is 14 residues long. Germline V gene sequence: CDR1 SGHDT, CDR2 YYEEEE. In nucleotides, the CDR3 is TGTGCCAGCAGCTTTGGACACTCAAACTATGGCTACACCTTC. Its protein product is CASSFGHSNYGYTF.

This chain links TRBV2 with TRBJ2-5; D not certain. The germline gives CDR1 SNHLY, CDR2 FYNNEI. The CDR3 loop spans 12 amino acids. The V end lost 11 bases, the J end lost 3 bases, and 13 bases lay between the germline ends. CDR3 bases: TGTGCCCTCAGCAATAGGGAAGAGACCCAGTACTTC. Translated: CALSNREETQYF.